The 7 T cell receptor beta chains below all came from one sample that was sequenced in a study of T cell changes during pregnancy in multiple sclerosis. Here immunoSEQ multiplex PCR was the method, and the copy in TCRdb shows in-frame clones only, minus some. The sample contains more than 90,000 clones, about 92% of which appear only once. The sample was peripheral blood, taken in the first trimester of pregnancy. The receptor source for this set is a female donor with multiple sclerosis, enrolled in a pregnancy study.

The chain carries TRBV5-1 and TRBJ2-2, with a tentative D call TRBD2 (7 bases). CDR3 size: 17 residues. The germline V gene has CDR1 SGHRS and CDR2 YFSETQ. Trimming pared 3 bases from V and 5 bases from J, leaving 20 bases between. The CDR3 DNA is TGCGCCAGCAGCTCGTTGGGGGGGATCGGACAGACCGGGGAGCTGTTTTTT. Translating gives CASSSLGGIGQTGELFF.

This chain connects TRBV19 to TRBJ2-7, with D perhaps matching TRBD1 (6 bases). The CDR3 is 14 residues long. Germline V gives CDR1 LNHDA, CDR2 SQIVND (reference sequence). Trimming took off 9 bases at V and 2 bases at J, with 17 bases between the two ends. The CDR3 loop reads CASRTTQGPYEQYF. CDR3 in DNA: TGTGCCAGCCGCACCACACAGGGACCCTACGAGCAGTACTTC.

V is TRBV6-5 and J is TRBJ2-7; 7 nucleotides line up with TRBD2. The CDR3 sequence is 15 residues long. The germline V gene has CDR1 MNHEY and CDR2 SVGAGI. V lost 6 bases, J lost 4 bases, and 12 bases stayed unmatched. The CDR3: CASSLTPSGGYEQYF. DNA of the CDR3: TGTGCCAGCAGCCTAACGCCTAGCGGAGGGTACGAGCAGTACTTC.

The chain is built from TRBV28 and TRBJ2-3, with 9 bases aligning to TRBD2. The CDR3 loop spans 15 amino acids. Germline CDR1 reads MDHEN; CDR2 reads SYDVKM. After removal of 8 bases from V and 1 base from J, the junction contained 7 bases not matched to a gene. For the CDR3, the DNA is TGTGCCAGCGGGATAACTAGCGGGCGCACAGATACGCAGTATTTT. It encodes CASGITSGRTDTQYF. Supplemented by reference TRBV28 and TRBJ2-3, the full variable domain reads DVKVTQSSRYLVKRTGEKVFLECVQDMDHENMFWYRQDPGLGLRLIYFSYDVKMKEKGDIPEGYSVSREKKERFSLILESASTNQTSMYLCASGITSGRTDTQYFGPGTRLTVL.

V gene TRBV5-4 combines with J gene TRBJ2-5; TRBD2 matches 15 bases. Trimming took 4 bases from V and 4 from J; bases not matched to a gene: 5. Per the germline V gene, CDR1 is SGHNT and CDR2 is YYREEE (reference sequence). The CDR3 sequence is 16 residues long. CDR3 sequence: CASSTRTSGRGETQYF. Here the CDR3 DNA reads TGTGCCAGCAGCACAAGGACTAGCGGGAGGGGAGAGACCCAGTACTTC.

The chain is built from TRBV10-1 and TRBJ2-3, with 7 bases lining up with TRBD2. This CDR3 comprises 18 residues. Germline CDR1 is WNHNN and CDR2 is SYGVQD (reference sequence). After removal of 0 bases from V and 2 bases from J, the junction contained 11 bases not matched to a gene. CDR3 region: CASSESSVFAGATDTQYF. The CDR3 bases are TGCGCCAGCAGTGAGTCGAGTGTGTTCGCGGGAGCCACAGATACGCAGTATTTT.

The chain uses TRBV15 and TRBJ1-2, with TRBD1 matching over 7 bases. With V trimmed by 6 bases and J by 1 base, 11 bases remained unmatched. There are 16 residues in the CDR3. The germline CDR1 and CDR2 sequences are LNHNV and YYDKDF (reference sequence). The CDR3 DNA is TGTGCCACCAGGCCGGGACAGAGCACTCTTAACTATGGCTACACCTTC. It specifies CATRPGQSTLNYGYTF.